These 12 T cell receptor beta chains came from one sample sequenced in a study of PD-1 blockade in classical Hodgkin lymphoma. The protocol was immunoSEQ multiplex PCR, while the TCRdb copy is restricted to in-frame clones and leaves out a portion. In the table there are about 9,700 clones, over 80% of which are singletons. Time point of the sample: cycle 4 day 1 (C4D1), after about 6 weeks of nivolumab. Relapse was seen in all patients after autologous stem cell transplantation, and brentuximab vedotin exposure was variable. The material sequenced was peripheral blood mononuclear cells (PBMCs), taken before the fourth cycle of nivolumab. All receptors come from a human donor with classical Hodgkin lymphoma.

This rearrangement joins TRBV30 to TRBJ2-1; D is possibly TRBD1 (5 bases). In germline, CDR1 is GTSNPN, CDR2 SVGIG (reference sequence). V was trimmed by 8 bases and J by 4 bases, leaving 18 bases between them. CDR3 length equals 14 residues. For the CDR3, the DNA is TGTGCCAGTCCAACAGGTGGAGCTTACAATGAGCAGTTCTTC. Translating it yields CASPTGGAYNEQFF.

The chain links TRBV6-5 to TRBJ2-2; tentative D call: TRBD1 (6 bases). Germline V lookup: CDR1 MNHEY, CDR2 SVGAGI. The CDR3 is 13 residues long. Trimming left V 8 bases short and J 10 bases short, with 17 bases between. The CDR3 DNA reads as TGTGCCAGCCACAGGGCCCTGTGGTCGGAGCTGTTTTTT. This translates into CASHRALWSELFF.

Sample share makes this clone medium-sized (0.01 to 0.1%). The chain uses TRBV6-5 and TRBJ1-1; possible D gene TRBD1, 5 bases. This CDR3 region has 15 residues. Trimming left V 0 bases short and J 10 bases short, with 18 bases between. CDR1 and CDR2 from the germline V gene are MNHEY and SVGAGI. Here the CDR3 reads CASSYSLGPLLTAFF. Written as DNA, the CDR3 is TGTGCCAGCAGTTACTCCTTGGGACCCCTACTGACAGCTTTCTTT.

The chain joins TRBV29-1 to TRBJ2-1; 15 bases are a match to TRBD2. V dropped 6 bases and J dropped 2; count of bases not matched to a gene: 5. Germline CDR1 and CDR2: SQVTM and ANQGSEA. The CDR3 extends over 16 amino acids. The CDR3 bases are TGCAGCGTCGCTGGGACTAGCGGGAGGACCTACAATGAGCAGTTCTTC. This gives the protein CSVAGTSGRTYNEQFF.

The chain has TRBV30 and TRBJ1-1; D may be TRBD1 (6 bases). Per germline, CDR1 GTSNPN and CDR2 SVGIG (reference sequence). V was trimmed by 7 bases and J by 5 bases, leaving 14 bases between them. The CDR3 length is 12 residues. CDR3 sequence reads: CAFTGSETEAFF. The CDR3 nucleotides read TGTGCCTTTACAGGGTCAGAAACTGAAGCTTTCTTT. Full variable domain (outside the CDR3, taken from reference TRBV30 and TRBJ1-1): SQTIHQWPATLVQPVGSPLSLECTVEGTSNPNLYWYRQAAGRGLQLLFYSVGIGQISSEVPQNLSASRPQDRQFILSSKKLLLSDSGFYLCAFTGSETEAFFGQGTRLTVV.

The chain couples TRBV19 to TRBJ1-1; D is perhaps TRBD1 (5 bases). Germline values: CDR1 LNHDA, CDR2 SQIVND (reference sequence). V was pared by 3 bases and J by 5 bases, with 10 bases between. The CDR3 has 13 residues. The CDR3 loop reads CASSIGASTEAFF. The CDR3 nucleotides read TGTGCCAGTAGTATCGGGGCATCTACTGAAGCTTTCTTT.

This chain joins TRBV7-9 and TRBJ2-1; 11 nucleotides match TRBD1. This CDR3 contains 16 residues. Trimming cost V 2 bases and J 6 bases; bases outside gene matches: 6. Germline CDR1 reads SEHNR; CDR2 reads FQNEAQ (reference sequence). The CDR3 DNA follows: TGTGCCAGCAGCTTAAATTTGGGACAGGGGGGCAATGAGCAGTTCTTC. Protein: CASSLNLGQGGNEQFF.

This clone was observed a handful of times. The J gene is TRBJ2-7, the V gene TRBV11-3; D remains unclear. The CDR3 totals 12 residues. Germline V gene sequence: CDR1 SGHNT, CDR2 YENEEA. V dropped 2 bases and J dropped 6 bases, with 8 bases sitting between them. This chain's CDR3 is CASSLTDSEQYF. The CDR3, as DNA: TGTGCCAGCAGCTTAACAGACTCCGAGCAGTACTTC.

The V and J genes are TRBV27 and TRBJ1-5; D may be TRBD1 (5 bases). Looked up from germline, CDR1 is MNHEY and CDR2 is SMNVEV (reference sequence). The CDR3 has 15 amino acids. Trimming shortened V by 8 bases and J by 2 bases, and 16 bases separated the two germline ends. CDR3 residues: CASGSSGMGNQPQHF. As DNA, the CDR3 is TGTGCCAGCGGCTCCTCAGGGATGGGCAATCAGCCCCAGCATTTT.

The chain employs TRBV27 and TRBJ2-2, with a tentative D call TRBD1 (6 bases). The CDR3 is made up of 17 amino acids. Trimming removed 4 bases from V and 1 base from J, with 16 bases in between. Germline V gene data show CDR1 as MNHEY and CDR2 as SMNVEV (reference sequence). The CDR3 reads CASSYGWGQLNTGELFF. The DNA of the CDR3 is TGTGCCAGCAGTTATGGGTGGGGGCAGCTGAACACCGGGGAGCTGTTTTTT.

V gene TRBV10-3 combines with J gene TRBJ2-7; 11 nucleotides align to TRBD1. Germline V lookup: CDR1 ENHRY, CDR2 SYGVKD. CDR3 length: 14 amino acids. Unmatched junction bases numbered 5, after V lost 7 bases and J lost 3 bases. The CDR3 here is CAITAGTGGYEQYF. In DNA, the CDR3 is TGTGCCATCACCGCGGGGACAGGGGGCTACGAGCAGTACTTC.

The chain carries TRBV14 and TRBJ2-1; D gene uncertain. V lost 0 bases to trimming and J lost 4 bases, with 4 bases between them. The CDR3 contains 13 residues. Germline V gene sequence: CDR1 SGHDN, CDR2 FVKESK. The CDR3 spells CASSQDTYNEQFF. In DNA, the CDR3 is TGTGCCAGCAGCCAAGACACTTACAATGAGCAGTTCTTC.